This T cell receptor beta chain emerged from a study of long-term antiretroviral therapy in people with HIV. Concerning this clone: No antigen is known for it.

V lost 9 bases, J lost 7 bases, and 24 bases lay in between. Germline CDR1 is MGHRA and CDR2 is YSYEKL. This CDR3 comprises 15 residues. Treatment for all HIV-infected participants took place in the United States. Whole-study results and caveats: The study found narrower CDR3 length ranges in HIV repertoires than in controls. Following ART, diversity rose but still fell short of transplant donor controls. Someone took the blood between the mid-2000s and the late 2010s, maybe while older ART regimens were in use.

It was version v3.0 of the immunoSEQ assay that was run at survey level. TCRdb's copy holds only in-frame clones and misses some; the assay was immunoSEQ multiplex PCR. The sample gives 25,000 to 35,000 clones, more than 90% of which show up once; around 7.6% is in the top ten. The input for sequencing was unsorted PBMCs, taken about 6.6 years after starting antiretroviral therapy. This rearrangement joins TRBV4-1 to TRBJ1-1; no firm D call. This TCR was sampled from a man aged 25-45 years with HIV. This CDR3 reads CASRQMSGARDEAFF. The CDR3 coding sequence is TGCGCCAGTAGACAAATGAGTGGTGCACGGGATGAAGCTTTCTTT.